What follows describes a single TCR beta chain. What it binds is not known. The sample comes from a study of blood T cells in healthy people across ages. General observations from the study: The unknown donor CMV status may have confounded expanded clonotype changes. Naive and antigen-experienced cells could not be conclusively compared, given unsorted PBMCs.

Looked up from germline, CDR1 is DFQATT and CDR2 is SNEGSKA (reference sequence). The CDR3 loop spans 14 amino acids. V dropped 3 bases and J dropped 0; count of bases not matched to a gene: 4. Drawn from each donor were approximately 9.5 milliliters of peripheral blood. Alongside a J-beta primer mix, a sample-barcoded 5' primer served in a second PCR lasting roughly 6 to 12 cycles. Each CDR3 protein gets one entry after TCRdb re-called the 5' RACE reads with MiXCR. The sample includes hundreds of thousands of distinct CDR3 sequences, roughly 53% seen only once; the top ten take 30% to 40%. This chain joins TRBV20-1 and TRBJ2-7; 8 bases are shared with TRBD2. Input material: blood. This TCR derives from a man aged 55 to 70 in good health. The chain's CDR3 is CSASSAGASYEQYF. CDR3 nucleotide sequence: TGCAGTGCTAGCTCAGCGGGGGCCTCCTACGAGCAGTACTTC.